This TCR beta chain was captured in a study of shared clonotypes between healthy human individuals (TCRdb year 2020). In terms of the full investigation: The cohort included three men and two women between 18 and 49 years of age. For each donor, CD4 naive and CD4 memory were each given three plates, CD8 naive was given two plates, and CD8 memory was given one plate. To estimate repertoire size and how much clonotypes are shared between individuals, the study performed deep sequencing of blood TCR repertoires from about 5 healthy adults. Libraries were prepared and TCR repertoires were sequenced by different laboratories using diverse techniques, in order to increase sequencing depth and limit assay-specific biases. Each donor's leukapheresis produced roughly between roughly 0.85 and 10 billion PBMCs. The paper as a whole reports these results and caveats: Based on pairwise subsampling, the degree of clonotype sharing among donors was expected to be affected by sequencing depth. Larger estimated clonotype richness was generally found for naive subsets than for memory subsets. Compared with non-shared clonotypes, clonotypes shared by all four sorted-subset donors had higher generation probabilities. Even with the large sequencing depth, rarefaction of the sorted-subset datasets indicated that sequencing was incomplete. When a handful of donors were compared, the shared fraction of clonotypes was about 5.2% for naive CD4, approximately 3.5% for naive CD8, more than 2% for memory CD4, and roughly 0.43% for memory CD8. Sampling was limited to blood, and TCR repertoires in tissue likely differ from TCR repertoires in blood. The genetic and exposure-history diversity represented was limited by the small number of donors.

On this clone itself: Its specific antigen is unknown. Base qualities are not recorded, but no much larger clone differs from it by a single base.

Inclusive of the bounding cysteine and phenylalanine, the CDR3 is 14 residues long. Left in the record is the CDR3 DNA by itself, 42 bases read in frame from the first base. For CDR1 and CDR2, the germline V gene lists SGHRS and YFSETQ. The germline ends are 10 bases apart after V is trimmed by 0 bases and J by 6 bases. TCR CDR3 regions were amplified from genomic DNA by multiplex PCR using the deep immunoSEQ assay. For each cell subset, the extracted genomic DNA was distributed evenly across all wells of several immunoSEQ 96-well plates, and each plate served as one replicate. For sorted subsets, each replicate PCR was loaded with roughly 190 ng genomic DNA, equivalent to 30,000 to 35,000 T cell genomes. Purified libraries were quantified with a Qubit 3.0 fluorometer, sized on a Bioanalyzer 2100, and re-quantified with the KAPA Library Quantification kit. Every immunoSEQ 96-well plate was sequenced on a separate single-read 150-cycle Illumina NextSeq 550 flow cell. In the source study's methods: Because only junctional sequences without quality scores were contained in the immunoSEQ output, filtering matching that applied to full-length reads could not be performed. To assign V/J genes and CDR3, sequences were annotated using PyIR, a Python wrapper for IgBLAST v1.9, with IMGT germline references. Any read was removed if the V/J assignment was weak (E-value above 1e-6), the CDR3 was missing, or the read contained stop codons, out-of-frame junctions, or ambiguous translated residues. V3J clonotypes were defined by identical inferred V gene, J gene, and CDR3 amino acid sequence. To compute the percentage overlap between repertoires, the number of shared unique clonotypes was divided by the size of the smaller repertoire. Three approaches were used to assess repertoire richness: RTK rarefaction, the Chao1 estimator, and Recon v2.1 estimates of unobserved clonotypes. OLGA was used to compute generation probabilities for all TCRbeta clonotypes that the gDNA method yielded from a handful of donors. The immuneACCESS repertoire file appears here via TCRdb, limited to in-frame rearrangements. These files lack a portion of the clones; in checked studies, under half of the deficit traces to unresolved V genes, and the cause of the others is not known. V, J and clone size are those of that table, while D and trimming were read from the DNA. The sample yields roughly 110,000 clones; 68% were counted once. The leading ten clones occupy 24% of the sample.

The donors were healthy, HIV-negative adults with no recently reported acute infections or vaccinations. Only Caucasian adults living in Nashville, Tennessee, USA were represented among the donors. CD8 memory samples were composed of magnetically selected CD45RO+ cells combined with CCR7-negative CD45RA+ effector memory (TemRA) cells. Blood was obtained by leukapheresis, after which PBMCs were separated by Ficoll-Histopaque density gradient centrifugation and cryopreserved in liquid nitrogen vapor phase. Analytical flow cytometry was used to check the purity and quantity of every magnetically sorted T cell population. Genomic DNA was isolated from every sorted fraction and measured by UV absorbance on a Nanodrop 2000c.

The specimen was memory CD8+ T cells sorted from blood. The cell subset or site label here, explained by the study, means: CD45RO+ cells pooled with CCR7-negative TemRA cells. The chain is assembled from TRBV5-1 and TRBJ1-5, with the D gene not confidently named. This receptor was taken from a woman younger than 45 in good health. The sequence in DNA is TGCGCCAGCAGCTTGGGCAGCCCAGGTCAGCCCCAGCATTTT. Its protein product is CASSLGSPGQPQHF.